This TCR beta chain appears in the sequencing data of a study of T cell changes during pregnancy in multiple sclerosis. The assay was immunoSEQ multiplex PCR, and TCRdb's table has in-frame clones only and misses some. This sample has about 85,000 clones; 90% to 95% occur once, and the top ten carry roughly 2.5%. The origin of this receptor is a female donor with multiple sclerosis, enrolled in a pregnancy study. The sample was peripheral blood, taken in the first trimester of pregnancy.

The CDR3 sequence is CASSLSYEQYF. DNA for the CDR3: TGTGCCAGCAGTCTTTCCTACGAGCAGTACTTC. This rearrangement joins TRBV27 to TRBJ2-7; D is undetermined. The CDR3 is 11 residues long. V lost 5 bases to trimming and J lost 1 base, with 3 bases between them. Germline V lookup: CDR1 MNHEY, CDR2 SMNVEV (reference sequence).